This entry lists 22 T cell receptor beta chains sequenced from one sample in a study of shared clonotypes between healthy human individuals. Profiling relied on immunoSEQ multiplex PCR, and the TCRdb table lists in-frame clones only, not all of them. The sample consists of about 2 million clones, 85% to 95% of them appearing once. The sample was naive CD4+ T cells sorted from blood. Subset of the sample: CD45RA+ positively selected. These receptors were obtained from a man younger than 35 in good health.

This chain links TRBV7-2 with TRBJ1-5; the D gene is possibly TRBD1 (5 bases). The CDR3 runs 15 residues. The V and J ends lost 1 base and 3 bases respectively, with 10 bases between them. Germline V gives CDR1 SGHTA, CDR2 FQGNSA. CDR3 nucleotide sequence: TGTGCCAGCAGCTTAGAAGGGGCAGACAATCAGCCCCAGCATTTT. Amino acids: CASSLEGADNQPQHF.

The V and J genes are TRBV4-1 and TRBJ1-6, with D possibly matching TRBD1 (5 bases). Per germline, CDR1 MGHRA and CDR2 YSYEKL. The CDR3 extends over 13 amino acids. Trimming cost V 4 bases and J 7 bases, with 8 bases left between them. CDR3 coding DNA: TGCGCCAGCAGCCCGGGACCGAATTCACCCCTCCACTTT. Translating gives CASSPGPNSPLHF.

This sequence joins TRBV9 and TRBJ1-2; no clear D. CDR1 is SGDLS, CDR2 YYNGEE, per germline. V lost 0 bases to trimming and J lost 8 bases, with 23 bases between them. This CDR3 contains 17 residues. The DNA for the CDR3 is TGTGCCAGCAGCGTAGGTAGTATGTTCTCTAGGGTTGCCGGCTACACCTTC. This translates into CASSVGSMFSRVAGYTF.

Comment on this clone: This same CDR3 is encoded by further DNA sequences in the sample. The genes are TRBV5-4 and TRBJ2-5; 9 bases fit TRBD1. CDR3 length: 15 residues. V lost 0 bases, J lost 1 base, and 1 base stayed unmatched. Germline V gene sequence: CDR1 SGHNT, CDR2 YYREEE (reference sequence). In DNA, the CDR3 is TGTGCCAGCAGCTTGGCGGGACAGGGCCAAGAGACCCAGTACTTC. Translating gives CASSLAGQGQETQYF.

The chain links TRBV7-9 to TRBJ2-2; D is possibly TRBD2 (5 bases). Germline CDR1 SEHNR, CDR2 FQNEAQ (reference sequence). CDR3 length: 16 residues. V was cut by 3 bases and J by 1 base, with 12 bases left in between. CDR3 residues: CASSLRAGMNTGELFF. Here the CDR3 DNA reads TGTGCCAGCAGCTTGCGGGCAGGAATGAACACCGGGGAGCTGTTTTTT. Variable domain in full (rest from reference TRBV7-9 and TRBJ2-2): DTGVSQNPRHKITKRGQNVTFRCDPISEHNRLYWYRQTLGQGPEFLTYFQNEAQLEKSRLLSDRFSAERPKGSFSTLEIQRTEQGDSAMYLCASSLRAGMNTGELFFGEGSRLTVL.

In DNA, the CDR3 is TGTGCCAGCAGCCAAGACTTGGGGCTAAAAGAGACCCAGTACTTC. This sequence encodes CASSQDLGLKETQYF. J is TRBJ2-5 and V is TRBV4-2, with a possible D match to TRBD1 (5 bases). V was trimmed by 0 bases and J by 3 bases, leaving 11 bases between them. Per germline, CDR1 LGHNA and CDR2 YNFKEQ. The CDR3 contains 15 residues.

The CDR3 loop is CASSPSGTELHF. CDR3 bases: TGTGCCAGCTCACCTTCCGGGACGGAACTCCACTTT. The chain employs TRBV18 and TRBJ1-6; possible D gene TRBD1, 5 bases. V lost 3 bases and J lost 16, with 13 bases in between. Germline CDR1 KGHSH, CDR2 LQKENI. The CDR3 totals 12 residues.

The genes are TRBV7-2 and TRBJ2-4; no firm D call. The germline V gene has CDR1 SGHTA and CDR2 FQGNSA. V lost 5 bases and J 0 bases, leaving 11 bases between the germline ends. The CDR3 sequence is 15 residues long. The chain's CDR3 is CASSPRTVAKNIQYF. The CDR3 DNA sequence: TGTGCCAGCAGCCCAAGGACGGTAGCCAAAAACATTCAGTACTTC.

The chain joins TRBV27 to TRBJ1-1; 7 nucleotides match TRBD1. Germline V gives CDR1 MNHEY, CDR2 SMNVEV (reference sequence). V dropped 3 bases and J dropped 5; count of bases not matched to a gene: 12. CDR3 length: 16 amino acids. CDR3 in amino acids: CASSLARGTGDTEAFF. CDR3 nucleotide sequence: TGTGCCAGCAGTTTGGCACGGGGTACAGGGGATACTGAAGCTTTCTTT.

V gene TRBV4-3 combines with J gene TRBJ2-3; D perhaps matches TRBD2 (5 bases). Trimming removed 1 base at V and 6 bases at J, with 8 bases between. This CDR3 has 13 residues. Looked up from germline, CDR1 is LGHNA and CDR2 is YSLEER. The CDR3 spells CASSQGRRDTQYF. The CDR3 DNA follows: TGCGCCAGCAGCCAAGGCAGGAGGGATACGCAGTATTTT.

The gene calls are TRBV11-2 and TRBJ2-7, with a weak D call TRBD2 (5 bases). The CDR3 covers 11 residues. V lost 3 bases and J 6 bases, leaving 6 bases between the germline ends. The V gene's germline CDR1 is SGHAT and CDR2 FQNNGV. CDR3 sequence reads: CASSLDFEQYF. The CDR3, as DNA: TGTGCCAGCAGCTTGGACTTCGAGCAGTACTTC.

This rearrangement joins TRBV10-3 to TRBJ2-5; 8 bases line up with TRBD1. V lost 4 bases and J lost 5; bases outside the gene matches: 6. The CDR3 loop spans 14 amino acids. Germline loops: CDR1 ENHRY, CDR2 SYGVKD. The CDR3 DNA reads TGTGCCATCAGTGCAGGGGGCGCGATGGAGACCCAGTACTTC. Residues: CAISAGGAMETQYF.

The chain employs TRBV27 and TRBJ2-5; 10 bases are shared with TRBD2. Trimming took 2 bases from V and 5 from J; bases not matched to a gene: 8. CDR3 length: 16 amino acids. Germline V CDR1 and CDR2: MNHEY, SMNVEV (reference sequence). The CDR3 spells CASSLRAGGPGETQYF. The CDR3 coding sequence is TGTGCCAGCAGTTTACGAGCGGGAGGGCCAGGGGAGACCCAGTACTTC.

The J gene is TRBJ2-5, the V gene TRBV7-9, with D uncertain. Germline loops: CDR1 SEHNR, CDR2 FQNEAQ (reference sequence). The V and J ends lost 3 bases and 5 bases respectively, with 4 bases between them. CDR3 length: 11 residues. CDR3 amino acids: CASSFTETQYF. The CDR3 DNA follows: TGTGCCAGCAGCTTTACCGAGACCCAGTACTTC.

This rearrangement joins TRBV5-1 to TRBJ2-1; TRBD2 aligns across 11 bases. The CDR3 is 16 amino acids. CDR1 and CDR2 from the germline V gene are SGHRS and YFSETQ. The junction had 4 bases not matched to a gene; V was cut back by 1 base and J by 4 bases. The DNA of the CDR3 is TGCGCCAGCAGCTTGCTAGCGGGAGGTTTATACAATGAGCAGTTCTTC. It codes for CASSLLAGGLYNEQFF.

For the CDR3, the DNA is TGCGCCAGCAGCCAAGGATTTAGTAACTCCTACTACGAGCAGTACTTC. It encodes CASSQGFSNSYYEQYF. This chain connects TRBV4-1 to TRBJ2-7; D gene unclear. There are 16 residues in the CDR3. V lost 1 base, J lost 3 bases, and 16 bases lay in between. Germline V lookup: CDR1 MGHRA, CDR2 YSYEKL.

Comments on this clone: A single base separates this from a much larger clone, so it may be a read error. The V and J genes are TRBV11-2 and TRBJ1-5; weak D call: TRBD1 (6 bases). V lost 5 bases and J 4 bases, leaving 9 bases between the germline ends. Germline V gene lookup returns CDR1 SGHAT and CDR2 FQNNGV. This CDR3 is built from 13 residues. CDR3 sequence: CASSNDRNQPQHF. CDR3 nucleotide sequence: TGTGCCAGCAGCAACGACAGGAATCAGCCCCAGCATTTT.

CDR3 sequence reads: CASSVYYGYTF. CDR3 in DNA: TGTGCCAGCAGTGTTTACTATGGCTACACCTTC. The chain is built from TRBV28 and TRBJ1-2; D unresolved. The germline gives CDR1 MDHEN, CDR2 SYDVKM. The CDR3 sequence is 11 residues long. V lost 5 bases, J lost 3 bases, and 4 bases lay in between.

The chain couples TRBV20-1 to TRBJ2-7; possible D gene TRBD2, 5 bases. CDR3 length: 10 residues. Looked up from germline, CDR1 is DFQATT and CDR2 is SNEGSKA (reference sequence). Trimming pared 5 bases from V and 6 bases from J, leaving 8 bases between. The CDR3 protein is CSAGRGEQYF. Here the CDR3 DNA reads TGCAGTGCTGGACGGGGCGAGCAGTACTTC.

The J gene is TRBJ2-3, the V gene TRBV20-1; the D gene is possibly TRBD2 (5 bases). Germline CDR1 and CDR2: DFQATT and SNEGSKA (reference sequence). This CDR3 has 11 amino acids. CDR3 amino acids: CSERGTDTQYF. Written as DNA, the CDR3 is TGCAGCGAGAGGGGCACAGATACGCAGTATTTT.

The chain couples TRBV27 to TRBJ2-1, with 8 bases identical to TRBD2. The CDR3 consists of 17 residues. From germline, CDR1 is MNHEY and CDR2 SMNVEV (reference sequence). V trimming: 4 bases; J trimming: 7 bases; junction bases outside the gene matches: 15. The DNA for the CDR3 is TGTGCCAGCAGTTCACGCCCCACTAGCGGAGACATGAATGAGCAGTTCTTC. It translates to CASSSRPTSGDMNEQFF.

The rearrangement links TRBV18 to TRBJ1-6, with 7 bases fitting TRBD1. CDR1 is KGHSH, CDR2 LQKENI, per germline. This CDR3 comprises 15 residues. The trim removed 3 bases at V and 5 bases at J, leaving 4 bases unmatched. The CDR3 sequence: CASSPWDSDNSPLHF. The CDR3 region has the DNA TGTGCCAGCTCACCTTGGGACAGCGATAATTCACCCCTCCACTTT.